The rows below give T cell receptor beta chains drawn from one sample of a study of shared clonotypes between healthy human individuals. Repertoires were generated with immunoSEQ multiplex PCR, while TCRdb's copy carries only in-frame clones and drops some. Here the sample spans 2 million to 3 million clones, 80% to 95% being singletons. Sequences were obtained from naive CD4+ T cells from PBMCs. Source of these receptors: a young man in good health. Some clones in this sample may be carry-over from other donors' samples. Both conserved end residues are part of each CDR3. D genes are given only for firm matches. Size is omitted from some rows. Given values are once, few, many or a class for expanded clones.

V	size	J	D	DNA	CDR3
TRBV5-5	.	TRBJ2-1	.	TGTGCCAGCAGCCCTACGGCAGGGCAATACAATGAGCAGTTCTTC	CASSPTAGQYNEQFF
TRBV9	.	TRBJ2-7	.	TGTGCCAGCAGCGCCACTAGCCCCTACGAGCAGTACTTC	CASSATSPYEQYF
TRBV6-5	.	TRBJ2-1	TRBD2	TGTGCCAGCAGTAGGACGGGGGGGCTAATCAATGAGCAGTTCTTC	CASSRTGGLINEQFF
TRBV4-1	.	TRBJ2-5	TRBD1	TGCGCCAGCAGCCAAGATCAGGCCAGGGGGCGCGGAGAGACCCAGTACTTC	CASSQDQARGRGETQYF
TRBV5-1	.	TRBJ2-7	.	TGCGCCAGCAGCTTGGCCGGGACTGGAACCTACGAGCAGTACTTC	CASSLAGTGTYEQYF
TRBV7-8	.	TRBJ1-2	TRBD1	TGTGCCAGCAGCTTGAAGACAGGGGTTGCCAACTATGGCTACACCTTC	CASSLKTGVANYGYTF
TRBV25-1	.	TRBJ2-3	.	TGTGCCAGCAGTGACTCGGAGGCGACAGATACGCAGTATTTT	CASSDSEATDTQYF
TRBV14	.	TRBJ2-7	.	TGTGCCAGCAGCCAAGGTCTTGGGGTCCGGGGCTACTTC	CASSQGLGVRGYF
TRBV2	.	TRBJ1-2	TRBD1	TGTGCCAGCAGTGAACTGGGACAGATCTATGGCTACACCTTC	CASSELGQIYGYTF
TRBV5-1	.	TRBJ2-2	TRBD2	TGCGCCAGCAGCTTGGCCGGGAAAAGCGGGGGCGGGGAGCTGTTTTTT	CASSLAGKSGGGELFF
TRBV28	.	TRBJ2-7	.	TGTGCCAGCAGTCTCTTGGACAGTAGGCGCGAGCAGTACTTC	CASSLLDSRREQYF
TRBV28	.	TRBJ1-4	.	TGTGCCAGCAGACCCAGGAATAATGAAAAACTGTTTTTT	CASRPRNNEKLFF
TRBV10-3	.	TRBJ2-1	TRBD2	TGTGCCATCAGTGATTTAGCTAGCGGGACTTACAATGAGCAGTTCTTC	CAISDLASGTYNEQFF
TRBV2	.	TRBJ2-7	.	TGTGCCAGCAGTGAAGCCTTGGCCGAGCAGTACTTC	CASSEALAEQYF
TRBV5-4	.	TRBJ2-1	.	TGTGCCAGCAGTCAGGGGGGGAGCTCCTACAATGAGCAGTTCTTC	CASSQGGSSYNEQFF
TRBV5-5	.	TRBJ2-7	.	TGTGCCAGCAGCTTTTTAGTGTCTCGGATCAGGTCCTTCGAGCAGTACTTC	CASSFLVSRIRSFEQYF
TRBV19	.	TRBJ2-7	TRBD1	TGTGCCAGTAGTCCTGAACAGGGGACGTGGACCTACGAGCAGTACTTC	CASSPEQGTWTYEQYF
TRBV28	.	TRBJ2-7	TRBD2	TGTGCCAGCAGGATGAGCGGGAGCTCCTACGAGCAGTACTTC	CASRMSGSSYEQYF
TRBV27	.	TRBJ2-5	.	TGTGCCAGCAGTTCCCGACCCCACGGGGAGACCCAGTACTTC	CASSSRPHGETQYF
TRBV5-1	.	TRBJ1-1	TRBD1	TGCGCCAGCAGAAAGACAGGGATGAACACTGAAGCTTTCTTT	CASRKTGMNTEAFF
TRBV6-5	.	TRBJ2-2	.	TGTGCCAGCACCGAGGGGAGACGGAACACCGGGGAGCTGTTTTTT	CASTEGRRNTGELFF
TRBV7-9	.	TRBJ2-2	.	TGTGCCAGCAGCTCTAGGGGGACTTACACCGGGGAGCTGTTTTTT	CASSSRGTYTGELFF
TRBV5-4	.	TRBJ1-3	.	TGTGCCAGCAGCTCGGCGACGGCCCGGGGGGGAAACACCATATATTTT	CASSSATARGGNTIYF
TRBV18	once	TRBJ2-5	TRBD2	TGTGCCAGCTCCCCGCGACTAGCGGGGAACCAAGAGACCCAGTACTTC	CASSPRLAGNQETQYF
TRBV21-1	.	TRBJ2-3	.	TGTGCCAGCAGCACCGAGGGCAGGGAATTGACAGGGGCTAGCACAGATACGCAGTATTTT	CASSTEGRELTGASTDTQYF
TRBV4-1	.	TRBJ2-2	TRBD1	TGCGCCAGCAGCCAGTCCCGGGACAGCTATAACACCGGGGAGCTGTTTTTT	CASSQSRDSYNTGELFF
TRBV5-4	.	TRBJ2-5	.	TGTGCCAGCAGCTTGGTCCCGACGGATCAAGAGACCCAGTACTTC	CASSLVPTDQETQYF
TRBV5-1	once	TRBJ2-1	TRBD1	TGCGCCAGCAGCTTGGCGGGGACAGGGGGCAGTGAGCAGTTCTTC	CASSLAGTGGSEQFF
TRBV4-1	once	TRBJ1-1	.	TGCGCCAGCAGCCAAGAGAGGCAGTACACTGAAGCTTTCTTT	CASSQERQYTEAFF